The next 9 T cell receptor beta chains were all read from a single sample in a study of shared clonotypes between healthy human individuals. Some clones are missing from TCRdb's copy, which holds only in-frame ones; the method was immunoSEQ multiplex PCR. Counted here are roughly 2.6 million clones, approximately 94% occurring once; the ten biggest clones make up roughly 0.15%. Source material: naive CD4+ T cells sorted from blood. Subset indicated: CD45RA+ positively selected. All receptors derive from a man between 18 and 35 years old in good health.

The rearrangement links TRBV5-4 to TRBJ1-1; D may be TRBD1 (6 bases). With 4 bases removed from V and 11 bases from J, the gap between germline ends came to 15 bases. CDR1 and CDR2 from the germline V gene are SGHNT and YYREEE (reference sequence). The CDR3 spans 12 residues. The CDR3 protein is CASSQDSRWAFF. The DNA of the CDR3 is TGTGCCAGCAGCCAGGACAGCCGATGGGCTTTCTTT.

The CDR3 loop reads CASNLAMNTEAFF. The DNA for the CDR3 is TGTGCCAGCAATCTCGCGATGAACACTGAAGCTTTCTTT. The chain recombines TRBV6-1 with TRBJ1-1; D remains ambiguous. The germline V gene has CDR1 MNHNS and CDR2 SASEGT. This CDR3 region has 13 residues. Trimming removed 7 bases at V and 0 bases at J, with 9 bases between.

In this sample, this clone turned up a few times. The rearrangement uses TRBV30 and TRBJ2-2; D gene uncertain. Deletions cut 3 bases from V and 5 bases from J, with 7 bases between. The length of the CDR3 is 12 residues. Germline CDR1 and CDR2: GTSNPN and SVGIG (reference sequence). The chain's CDR3 is CAWRSGTGELFF. The CDR3 DNA reads as TGTGCCTGGAGGTCTGGGACCGGGGAGCTGTTTTTT.

This clone was seen only once. The V and J genes are TRBV2 and TRBJ1-2; perhaps TRBD1 as D (5 bases). Germline V lookup: CDR1 SNHLY, CDR2 FYNNEI. The CDR3 is 13 amino acids. Trimming stripped 3 bases from V and 8 bases from J, with 13 bases between. CDR3 in DNA: TGTGCCAGCAGTGAGGAAGGGGCTCGCGGCTACACCTTC. Translating it yields CASSEEGARGYTF.

J is TRBJ2-7 and V is TRBV4-3; no definite D call. Trimming left V 0 bases short and J 9 bases short, with 12 bases between. The length of the CDR3 is 13 residues. Germline CDR1 and CDR2: LGHNA and YSLEER. The chain's CDR3 is CASSQDRRAVQYF. CDR3 DNA: TGCGCCAGCAGCCAAGATAGGCGAGCAGTGCAGTACTTC.

The chain employs TRBV27 and TRBJ2-7; D unclear. This CDR3 region has 15 residues. Germline loops: CDR1 MNHEY, CDR2 SMNVEV (reference sequence). The V end lost 2 bases, the J end lost 0 bases, and 11 bases lay between the germline ends. CDR3 amino acids: CASSLILQPSYEQYF. As DNA, the CDR3 is TGTGCCAGCAGTTTAATCCTGCAGCCCTCCTACGAGCAGTACTTC.

The genes are TRBV4-1 and TRBJ2-5; 10 bases align to TRBD1. The J call may be incorrect, as the DNA end agrees better with TRBJ2-7. The CDR3 is 16 amino acids. CDR1 and CDR2 (germline): MGHRA, YSYEKL. The CDR3 region is CASSQDSDRGFYEQYF. In nucleotides, the CDR3 is TGCGCCAGCAGCCAAGATTCGGACAGGGGGTTCTACGAGCAGTACTTC.

V usage is TRBV30 and J usage is TRBJ2-5, with 8 bases fitting TRBD1. The DNA matches TRBJ2-7 better at its end, which makes the J call doubtful. Per the germline V gene, CDR1 is GTSNPN and CDR2 is SVGIG (reference sequence). The CDR3 is 15 amino acids. CDR3 nucleotides: TGTGCCTGGAATCGACAGGGGTGGTCTACCTACGAGCAGTACTTC. Protein: CAWNRQGWSTYEQYF.

V usage is TRBV7-2 and J usage is TRBJ2-1; 10 bases fit TRBD2. V dropped 0 bases and J dropped 3; count of bases not matched to a gene: 5. The CDR3 is 17 residues long. Germline CDR1 SGHTA, CDR2 FQGNSA. The CDR3 sequence: CASSLARTSGLYNEQFF. Here the CDR3 DNA reads TGTGCCAGCAGCTTAGCCCGGACTAGCGGACTCTACAATGAGCAGTTCTTC.